This T cell receptor (beta chain) was found in a study of T cells in localized non-small cell lung cancer. Study results and caveats: Higher blood T cell density went with longer overall survival. Appearances in adjacent lung were noted for a median about 50 of the top 100 tumor clones. There was higher T cell clonality in uninvolved adjacent lung than in tumor, and it was highest there.

Only in-frame clones appear in the TCRdb table, and some are missing; sequencing was by immunoSEQ multiplex PCR. This repertoire shows about 77,000 clones, 88% found once; its top ten account for 20%. The CDR3 contains 15 residues. Germline CDR1 and CDR2: SGHTA and FQGNSA. V dropped 2 bases and J dropped 2 bases, with 13 bases sitting between them. As to this clone: Its antigen remains unidentified.

The chain combines TRBV7-2 with TRBJ2-7; weak D call: TRBD1 (6 bases). This clonotype originated in a woman between 35 and 70 years old with stage I squamous cell lung carcinoma. The sample consisted of peripheral blood, taken before any cancer treatment. The CDR3 spells CASSLRSDRAYEQYF. The CDR3 DNA reads TGTGCCAGCAGCTTAAGGTCGGACAGAGCCTACGAGCAGTACTTC. Complete variable domain (other parts from reference TRBV7-2 and TRBJ2-7): GAGVSQSPSNKVTEKGKDVELRCDPISGHTALYWYRQSLGQGLEFLIYFQGNSAPDKSGLPSDRFSAERTGGSVSTLTIQRTQQEDSAVYLCASSLRSDRAYEQYFGPGTRLTVT.